This TCR beta chain is drawn from a study of graft-versus-host responses after intestinal transplantation. The overall study: Recipients were all induced with anti-thymocyte globulin, then given tacrolimus and steroids for two to three years.

Assay used: immunoSEQ multiplex PCR; TCRdb lists only in-frame clones, some missing. The sample records about 39,000 clones, about 95% being singletons. The V gene lost 8 bases and the J gene lost 6 bases, with 7 bases spanning the gap. The CDR3 has 10 residues. Germline loops: CDR1 MGHDK, CDR2 SYGVNS. This clone was recorded once. No antigen is known for it. The source of this sequence is a human donor who was the organ donor for an intestinal transplant. The chain employs TRBV25-1 and TRBJ1-1; perhaps TRBD1 as D (5 bases). Sequenced here: unstimulated CD8+ T cells sorted from spleen or lymph node cells, sampled before transplant. CDR3 amino acids: CASLGAEAFF. The CDR3 coding sequence is TGTGCCAGCCTGGGGGCTGAAGCTTTCTTT.